One and the same sample provided the 27 T cell receptor beta chains below, sequenced in a study of T cell responses to AZD1222 COVID-19 vaccine. The assay was immunoSEQ multiplex PCR, and TCRdb's table has in-frame clones only and misses some. The repertoire holds roughly 140,000 clones, with 85% to 95% as singletons. The specimen was peripheral blood, collected 28 days after the second AZD1222 dose. These receptors were obtained from an adult who received the AZD1222 COVID-19 vaccine.

The rearrangement joins TRBV6-6 to TRBJ1-5, with a tentative D call TRBD1 (5 bases). V dropped 4 bases and J dropped 1 base, with 11 bases sitting between them. The germline CDR1 and CDR2 sequences are MNHNY and SVGAGI (reference sequence). The CDR3 runs to 15 residues. The CDR3 DNA sequence: TGTGCCAGCAGTTTCACCGACAGAAGCAATCAGCCCCAGCATTTT. This gives the protein CASSFTDRSNQPQHF.

The chain combines TRBV5-4 with TRBJ2-5; TRBD2 might be the D (5 bases). The CDR3 covers 15 residues. V was shortened by 0 bases and J by 1 base, with 10 bases between the two germline ends. Per the germline V gene, CDR1 is SGHNT and CDR2 is YYREEE (reference sequence). The CDR3 coding sequence is TGTGCCAGCAGCTTGGCCGGCGGGTTCCAAGAGACCCAGTACTTC. Amino acids: CASSLAGGFQETQYF.

The chain uses TRBV30 and TRBJ1-6; no firm D call. This CDR3 contains 13 residues. V lost 1 base and J lost 6, with 7 bases in between. The germline CDR1 and CDR2 sequences are GTSNPN and SVGIG (reference sequence). DNA of the CDR3: TGTGCCTGGAGTGCTGAGCTTAATTCACCCCTCCACTTT. Its protein product is CAWSAELNSPLHF.

This chain connects TRBV2 to TRBJ1-2; D not certain. Trimming pared 7 bases from V and 8 bases from J, leaving 17 bases between. Per germline, CDR1 SNHLY and CDR2 FYNNEI. The CDR3 has 13 residues. This chain's CDR3 is CASTIQERVGYTF. The CDR3 DNA sequence: TGTGCCAGCACCATCCAGGAAAGGGTCGGCTACACCTTC.

About this clone: The junction departs from germline at one end; a sequencing error may be responsible. The rearrangement links TRBV27 to TRBJ2-1; weak D call: TRBD2 (5 bases). The germline gives CDR1 MNHEY, CDR2 SMNVEV (reference sequence). The CDR3 is 14 amino acids. CDR3 bases: TGTGCCAGCAGCTTATCATCCCCGGGGATTGAGCAGTTCTTC. It yields the protein CASSLSSPGIEQFF.

The genes are TRBV11-2 and TRBJ2-7; TRBD1 might be the D (7 bases). CDR3 length equals 14 residues. V shed 4 bases and J shed 4 bases, with 14 bases lying between them. The germline V gene encodes CDR1 SGHAT and CDR2 FQNNGV. CDR3 sequence reads: CASSYQGGRYEQYF. In DNA, the CDR3 is TGTGCCAGCAGCTATCAGGGGGGTCGATACGAGCAGTACTTC.

This chain links TRBV27 with TRBJ2-1; 9 bases are a match to TRBD2. Germline CDR1 MNHEY, CDR2 SMNVEV (reference sequence). The ends lost 2 bases at V and 4 bases at J; junction bases unmatched: 3. The CDR3 extends over 15 amino acids. The CDR3 loop is CASSLGAGGYNEQFF. CDR3 nucleotide sequence: TGTGCCAGCAGTTTAGGAGCGGGAGGTTACAATGAGCAGTTCTTC.

J is TRBJ2-5 and V is TRBV5-6; the match to TRBD1 covers 8 bases. CDR1 is SGHDT, CDR2 YYEEEE, per germline. Unmatched junction bases numbered 4, after V lost 4 bases and J lost 5 bases. The CDR3 is 13 residues long. In nucleotides, the CDR3 is TGTGCCAGCAGCCCACAGGGGGACGAGACCCAGTACTTC. Its protein is CASSPQGDETQYF.

The rearrangement joins TRBV5-6 to TRBJ2-1, with 10 positions matching TRBD2. V shed 0 bases, J shed 5 bases, and the junction held 8 bases outside the gene matches. The germline gives CDR1 SGHDT, CDR2 YYEEEE. The CDR3 has 17 residues. For the CDR3, the DNA is TGTGCCAGCAGCTTGGTCGTTCCAAGCGGGAGGGACAATGAGCAGTTCTTC. Amino acid sequence: CASSLVVPSGRDNEQFF.

The gene calls are TRBV20-1 and TRBJ2-1; D uncertain. The CDR3 sequence is 11 residues long. The germline CDR1 and CDR2 sequences are DFQATT and SNEGSKA (reference sequence). V lost 3 bases and J 6 bases, leaving 6 bases between the germline ends. CDR3 nucleotide sequence: TGCAGTGCTAGCGGGCTCAATGAGCAGTTCTTC. Protein sequence: CSASGLNEQFF.

The chain links TRBV2 to TRBJ2-7; TRBD2 might be the D (6 bases). V lost 8 bases and J 4 bases, leaving 9 bases between the germline ends. CDR1 and CDR2 (germline): SNHLY, FYNNEI. The CDR3 runs 11 residues. CDR3 sequence: CASGGTYEQYF. In nucleotides, the CDR3 is TGTGCCAGCGGCGGGACTTACGAGCAGTACTTC.

The chain joins TRBV3-1 (or the pseudogene TRBV3-2) to TRBJ1-2; D not certain. Germline CDR1 and CDR2: LGHDT and YNNKEL (reference sequence). The V gene lost 3 bases and the J gene lost 5 bases, with 13 bases spanning the gap. This CDR3 is 14 amino acids long. The CDR3: CASSHLRQPYGYTF. As DNA, the CDR3 is TGTGCCAGCAGCCATTTGCGGCAACCGTATGGCTACACCTTC.

This chain uses TRBV12-3 or TRBV12-4 with TRBJ1-6; D might be TRBD1 (5 bases). The CDR3 spans 12 residues. Trimming shortened V by 2 bases and J by 15 bases, and 11 bases separated the two germline ends. The CDR3 region is CASSLRDHGLHF. The CDR3 coding sequence is TGTGCCAGCAGTTTACGGGACCATGGCCTCCACTTT.

The chain employs TRBV19 and TRBJ2-2; D is tentatively TRBD1 or TRBD2 (6 bases each). Germline V gene sequence: CDR1 LNHDA, CDR2 SQIVND (reference sequence). The CDR3 covers 15 residues. V lost 3 bases and J 5 bases, leaving 13 bases between the germline ends. The CDR3 sequence is CASSMVGGTTGELFF. The DNA for the CDR3 is TGTGCCAGTAGTATGGTCGGGGGCACTACCGGGGAGCTGTTTTTT. The complete variable domain, with remaining parts taken from reference TRBV19 and TRBJ2-2, reads DGGITQSPKYLFRKEGQNVTLSCEQNLNHDAMYWYRQDPGQGLRLIYYSQIVNDFQKGDIAEGYSVSREKKESFPLTVTSAQKNPTAFYLCASSMVGGTTGELFFGEGSRLTVL.

V is TRBV6-5 and J is TRBJ1-5; 10 bases match TRBD1. In germline, CDR1 is MNHEY, CDR2 SVGAGI. Germline trimming cut 6 bases from V and 2 bases from J; bases unmatched to any gene: 4. This CDR3 spans 15 amino acids. CDR3 in DNA: TGTGCCAGCAGACAAGGGACAGGGGGCAATCAGCCCCAGCATTTT. This gives the protein CASRQGTGGNQPQHF.

This rearrangement joins TRBV6-4 to TRBJ2-1; 8 positions match TRBD2. CDR1 is MRHNA, CDR2 SNTAGT, per germline. J lost 4 bases, V lost 6 bases, and 8 bases had no gene match. The CDR3 is 15 amino acids. This CDR3 reads CASSRNSGEYNEQFF. The CDR3 region has the DNA TGTGCCAGCAGCCGCAATAGCGGGGAATACAATGAGCAGTTCTTC.

This sequence joins TRBV3-1 (or the pseudogene TRBV3-2) and TRBJ2-5; no definite D call. Germline V gives CDR1 LGHDT, CDR2 YNNKEL (reference sequence). The length of the CDR3 is 11 residues. V gave up 3 bases and J gave up 4 bases, with 3 bases separating them. In nucleotides, the CDR3 is TGTGCCAGCAGCCATGGAGAGACCCAGTACTTC. Its translation: CASSHGETQYF.

This clone came up a few times. This rearrangement joins TRBV7-9 to TRBJ1-2; 7 bases line up with TRBD1. Germline V gene data show CDR1 as SEHNR and CDR2 as FQNEAQ (reference sequence). The CDR3 loop spans 18 amino acids. V dropped 3 bases and J dropped 1; count of bases not matched to a gene: 14. The CDR3 sequence is CASSFSYDYRDSNYGYTF. CDR3 DNA: TGTGCCAGCAGCTTCTCATACGATTACCGGGACAGTAACTATGGCTACACCTTC.

The genes are TRBV28 and TRBJ1-1, with TRBD1 as a possible D gene (6 bases). Trimming shortened V by 3 bases and J by 1 base, and 15 bases separated the two germline ends. CDR1 is MDHEN and CDR2 is SYDVKM in the germline V gene. The CDR3 runs 16 residues. The CDR3 DNA is TGTGCCAGCAGTTTTAAGGGGGTCAGGAAGAACACTGAAGCTTTCTTT. It translates to CASSFKGVRKNTEAFF.

The chain uses TRBV4-1 and TRBJ1-2, with a weak D call TRBD1 (5 bases). Germline CDR1 and CDR2: MGHRA and YSYEKL. The CDR3 loop spans 14 amino acids. Trimming took off 4 bases at V and 4 bases at J, with 13 bases between the two ends. The CDR3 region is CASSRDLKGYGYTF. In DNA, the CDR3 is TGCGCCAGCAGCCGGGACCTCAAGGGCTATGGCTACACCTTC.

The chain combines TRBV4-1 with TRBJ1-3; no reliable D call. Trimming pared 0 bases from V and 0 bases from J, leaving 12 bases between. The CDR3 is made up of 17 amino acids. Germline-derived CDR1 and CDR2 are MGHRA and YSYEKL. The CDR3 DNA is TGCGCCAGCAGCCAAGAAGTGAAACTTCTCTCTGGAAACACCATATATTTT. Amino acid sequence: CASSQEVKLLSGNTIYF.

The CDR3 DNA is TGTGCCAGCTCACCACCGATACCCGGTCCCAATCAGCCCCAGCATTTT. The encoded protein is CASSPPIPGPNQPQHF. The chain links TRBV18 to TRBJ1-5; D ambiguous. The length of the CDR3 is 16 residues. Germline-derived CDR1 and CDR2 are KGHSH and LQKENI. V lost 0 bases to trimming and J lost 3 bases, with 12 bases between them. The variable domain in full, with the rest retrieved from reference TRBV18 and TRBJ1-5, is NAGVMQNPRHLVRRRGQEARLRCSPMKGHSHVYWYRQLPEEGLKFMVYLQKENIIDESGMPKERFSAEFPKEGPSILRIQQVVRGDSAAYFCASSPPIPGPNQPQHFGDGTRLSIL.

The chain uses TRBV29-1 and TRBJ2-3; 8 bases agree with TRBD2. V lost 8 bases, J lost 4 bases, and 8 bases stayed unmatched. This CDR3 contains 13 residues. CDR1 SQVTM and CDR2 ANQGSEA come from the germline V gene. The CDR3 DNA sequence: TGCAGCTTTAGGGCTAGCGGGCCAGATACGCAGTATTTT. This gives the protein CSFRASGPDTQYF.

The chain is built from TRBV6-6 and TRBJ1-2; D not resolved. V gave up 0 bases and J gave up 5 bases, with 10 bases separating them. Germline V gene lookup returns CDR1 MNHNY and CDR2 SVGAGI (reference sequence). The CDR3 spans 14 residues. CDR3 amino acids: CASSYSETFYGYTF. CDR3 DNA sequence: TGTGCCAGCAGTTACTCGGAGACGTTTTATGGCTACACCTTC.

The rearrangement uses TRBV30 and TRBJ1-1; D is unclear. The length of the CDR3 is 13 residues. Germline V gene sequence: CDR1 GTSNPN, CDR2 SVGIG (reference sequence). Trimming removed 4 bases from V and 2 bases from J, with 11 bases in between. CDR3 DNA sequence: TGTGCCTGGACCTTTCCAACCAACACTGAAGCTTTCTTT. Amino acids: CAWTFPTNTEAFF.

V is TRBV24-1 and J is TRBJ2-1; D assignment may be TRBD1 or TRBD2 (5 bases each). Trimming cost V 6 bases and J 9 bases, with 14 bases left between them. Germline assignment: CDR1 KGHDR and CDR2 SFDVKD. This CDR3 is built from 13 residues. DNA for the CDR3: TGTGCCACCAGTCTATCCCAGGGAGCTGAGCAGTTCTTC. Translation gives CATSLSQGAEQFF.

This clone turned up a few times. The CDR3 reads CASSYPPRTSGGSNTGELFF. CDR3 nucleotide sequence: TGTGCCAGCAGTTACCCACCCCGGACTAGCGGGGGTTCGAACACCGGGGAGCTGTTTTTT. The genes are TRBV6-2 or TRBV6-3 and TRBJ2-2, with 13 bases aligning to TRBD2. The CDR3 is 20 residues long. The ends lost 2 bases at V and 0 bases at J; junction bases unmatched: 9. The germline CDR1 and CDR2 sequences are MNHEY and SVGEGT.